The sequence of this T cell receptor (beta chain) was determined in a study of blood T cell repertoires in COVID-19. Across the study: Material from acute and convalescent COVID-19 was sourced from the United States, Italy and Spain. From T cells, B-cell-depleted T cells, or PBMCs came the material, which was cDNA or gDNA.

This CDR3 spans 13 amino acids. V dropped 6 bases and J dropped 3 bases, with 11 bases sitting between them. Seattle patient enrollment occurred during active infection, with longitudinal follow-up thereafter. Methods used by the authors: Counts of nucleated cells, estimated from reference gene primer amplification, were obtained. Assay used: immunoSEQ multiplex PCR; TCRdb lists only in-frame clones, some missing. V and J calls and clone size are those listed in that table; D and trimming were worked out from the DNA. Among under 300,000 clones, roughly 90% were seen once, and the ten largest hold around 2.3%. This clone showed up just a few times.

The chain carries TRBV12-3 or TRBV12-4 and TRBJ1-2, with D perhaps TRBD1 (5 bases). Sequencing used peripheral blood. The receptor's source is a woman in her sixties with COVID-19, enrolled during active disease. CDR3 residues: CASRGGADYGYTF. CDR3 DNA: TGTGCCAGCAGGGGAGGGGCTGACTATGGCTACACCTTC.